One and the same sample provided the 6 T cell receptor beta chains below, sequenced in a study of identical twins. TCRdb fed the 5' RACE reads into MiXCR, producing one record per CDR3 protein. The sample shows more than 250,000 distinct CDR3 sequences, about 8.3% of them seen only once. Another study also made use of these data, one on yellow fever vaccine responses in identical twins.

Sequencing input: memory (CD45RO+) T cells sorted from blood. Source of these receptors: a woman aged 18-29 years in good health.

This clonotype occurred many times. This CDR3 reads CASSPIRRGQGGVDTQYF. For the CDR3, the DNA is TGTGCCAGCAGTCCGATTCGCCGGGGACAGGGCGGAGTAGATACGCAGTATTTT. The chain recombines TRBV6-1 with TRBJ2-3; TRBD1 aligns across 9 bases. The ends lost 5 bases at V and 5 bases at J; junction bases unmatched: 17. Per the germline V gene, CDR1 is MNHNS and CDR2 is SASEGT. The CDR3 spans 18 residues.

CDR3 residues: CASSPSSGLHQPQHF. The DNA for the CDR3 is TGTGCCAGCAGCCCTAGTTCGGGGCTCCATCAGCCCCAGCATTTT. The chain uses TRBV6-1 and TRBJ1-5; possible D gene TRBD1, 5 bases. Germline CDR1 MNHNS, CDR2 SASEGT. CDR3 size: 15 residues. The V end was cut by 6 bases, the J end by 5 bases, with 17 bases between.

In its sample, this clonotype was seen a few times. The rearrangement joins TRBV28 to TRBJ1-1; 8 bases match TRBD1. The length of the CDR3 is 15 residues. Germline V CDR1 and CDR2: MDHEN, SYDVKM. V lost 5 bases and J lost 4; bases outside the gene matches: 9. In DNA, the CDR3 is TGTGCCAGCAGTCCGACTGGACAGGGTGGCACTGAAGCTTTCTTT. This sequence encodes CASSPTGQGGTEAFF.

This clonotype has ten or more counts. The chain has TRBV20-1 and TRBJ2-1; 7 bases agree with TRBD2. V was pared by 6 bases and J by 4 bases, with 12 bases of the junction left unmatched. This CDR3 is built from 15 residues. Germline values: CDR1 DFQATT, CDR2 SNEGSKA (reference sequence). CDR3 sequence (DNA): TGCAGTGCGCCACCTTCTAGCGGAGTTTACAATGAGCAGTTCTTC. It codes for CSAPPSSGVYNEQFF.

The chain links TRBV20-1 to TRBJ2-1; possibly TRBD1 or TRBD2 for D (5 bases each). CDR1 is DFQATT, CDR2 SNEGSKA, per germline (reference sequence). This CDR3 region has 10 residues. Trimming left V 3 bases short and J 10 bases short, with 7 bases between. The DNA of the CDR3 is TGCAGTGCTAGTTGGGGGGAGCAGTTCTTC. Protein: CSASWGEQFF.

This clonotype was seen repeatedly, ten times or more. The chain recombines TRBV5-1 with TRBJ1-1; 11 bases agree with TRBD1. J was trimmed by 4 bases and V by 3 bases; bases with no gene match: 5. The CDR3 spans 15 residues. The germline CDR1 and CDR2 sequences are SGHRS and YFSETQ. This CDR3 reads CASSSSGQGVTEAFF. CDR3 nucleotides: TGCGCCAGCAGCTCGTCGGGACAGGGGGTCACTGAAGCTTTCTTT.